Below, 19 T cell receptor beta chains from the same sample are listed, as sequenced in a study of T-cell memory formation after mild COVID-19 (dated by TCRdb to about 2021). The library was prepared using 5' RACE. Sequencing relied on an Illumina NovaSeq 6000. TCRdb took the public reads, trimmed them with fastp at Q25, ran MiXCR for clone calling and kept in-frame beta chains. Here each entry gathers all rows of one CDR3 protein and keeps the most common genes and DNA. This sample comprises some 450,000 distinct CDR3 sequences, roughly 17% of them detected only once. The ten largest clones take up 20% to 25% of the sample. Material for sequencing was PBMCs or a T cell subset sorted from them (not recorded which). These receptors all come from a man younger than 35 who had mild COVID-19 (a few samples of this study predate the infection). The sample titles of this study are shuffled in the database, so cell type and time point are left out; the donor was told from shared clones.

Concerning this clonotype itself: Mismatch with germline at one junction end may stem from a read error. The V and J genes are TRBV9 and TRBJ1-1; weak D call: TRBD1 (5 bases). Germline V CDR1 and CDR2: SGDLS, YYNGEE. The CDR3 has 13 residues. The CDR3 DNA reads as TGTTCCAGCAGCGTAGGTGGGGGCACTGAAGCTTTCTTT. Protein sequence: CSSSVGGGTEAFF.

This sequence joins TRBV5-1 and TRBJ2-4, with D uncertain. Germline loops: CDR1 SGHRS, CDR2 YFSETQ. V was cut by 2 bases and J by 2 bases, with 14 bases left in between. CDR3 length: 16 residues. The CDR3 sequence: CASSFQAWGSKNIQYF. The CDR3 DNA is TGCGCCAGCAGCTTCCAAGCTTGGGGATCCAAAAACATTCAGTACTTC.

The CDR3 DNA reads TGCGCCAGCAGCCATCTAGAACGGTATGAGCAGTTCTTC. This encodes CASSHLERYEQFF. V and J are TRBV4-1 and TRBJ2-1; D uncertain. The V gene's germline CDR1 is MGHRA and CDR2 YSYEKL. The CDR3 sequence is 13 residues long. V dropped 3 bases and J dropped 8 bases, with 11 bases sitting between them.

The rearrangement uses TRBV5-4 and TRBJ2-5; a possible D gene is TRBD1 (5 bases). CDR1 and CDR2 from the germline V gene are SGHNT and YYREEE (reference sequence). The ends were cut back, 4 bases at V and 2 bases at J, with 12 bases in the middle. The CDR3 sequence is 14 residues long. The CDR3 sequence is CASSIDRAQETQYF. CDR3 DNA sequence: TGTGCCAGCAGCATTGACAGAGCTCAAGAGACCCAGTACTTC.

This clonotype was seen more than once but under ten times. V is TRBV4-3 and J is TRBJ1-5; D is uncertain. Germline loops: CDR1 LGHNA, CDR2 YSLEER. The V and J ends lost 3 bases and 4 bases respectively, with 13 bases between them. The CDR3 extends over 15 amino acids. CDR3 amino acids: CASSQRHRGNQPQHF. Written as DNA, the CDR3 is TGCGCCAGCAGCCAGCGACATCGGGGAAATCAGCCCCAGCATTTT.

This chain joins TRBV6-1 and TRBJ1-5; no definite D call. Trimming took off 8 bases at V and 7 bases at J, with 9 bases between the two ends. The CDR3 contains 11 residues. Germline values: CDR1 MNHNS, CDR2 SASEGT. CDR3 nucleotide sequence: TGTGCCAGCTCAGGAGCCCAGCCCCAGCATTTT. It encodes CASSGAQPQHF.

This clonotype occurred a few times. The chain has TRBV5-1 and TRBJ2-5; 12 bases fit TRBD2. With 0 bases clipped from V and 4 bases from J, the junction kept 7 bases outside the gene matches. Germline assignment: CDR1 SGHRS and CDR2 YFSETQ. There are 17 residues in the CDR3. CDR3 protein: CASSLAASGGARETQYF. For the CDR3, the DNA is TGCGCCAGCAGCTTGGCGGCTAGCGGGGGGGCCCGAGAGACCCAGTACTTC.

The chain combines TRBV7-9 with TRBJ2-5; 10 bases match TRBD2. The trim removed 5 bases at V and 5 bases at J, leaving 14 bases unmatched. This CDR3 is 17 amino acids long. Germline CDR1 and CDR2: SEHNR and FQNEAQ (reference sequence). The CDR3, as DNA: TGTGCCAGCAGCGGAACCGACTCTAGCGGGGGTCGTGAGACCCAGTACTTC. Amino acid sequence: CASSGTDSSGGRETQYF.

The chain couples TRBV25-1 to TRBJ2-7; 8 bases fit TRBD1. CDR1 and CDR2 from the germline V gene are MGHDK and SYGVNS. The CDR3 consists of 14 residues. Germline trimming cut 2 bases from V and 5 bases from J; bases unmatched to any gene: 5. The CDR3 nucleotides read TGTGCCAGCAGTGAACGTGGACAGGGCCACGAGCAGTACTTC. Protein product: CASSERGQGHEQYF.

There are many counts of this clonotype. J is TRBJ2-5 and V is TRBV11-2; 8 bases map to TRBD2. The germline V gene encodes CDR1 SGHAT and CDR2 FQNNGV. Trimming at V came to 5 bases and at J to 5 bases, leaving 7 bases not matched to a gene. CDR3 length: 14 residues. CDR3 loop: CASSQIAGMETQYF. CDR3 sequence (DNA): TGTGCCAGCAGCCAAATAGCGGGGATGGAGACCCAGTACTTC.

This clonotype was observed many times. The chain carries TRBV20-1 and TRBJ2-7; D uncertain. Trimming pared 4 bases from V and 7 bases from J, leaving 14 bases between. This CDR3 is 12 amino acids long. The germline V gene has CDR1 DFQATT and CDR2 SNEGSKA (reference sequence). The CDR3 region has the DNA TGCAGTGCTATGTTTAATGGGATTGAGCAGTACTTC. Translating it yields CSAMFNGIEQYF.

This clonotype occurred a few times. The chain employs TRBV12-3 or TRBV12-4 and TRBJ2-3, with D possibly called TRBD1 or TRBD2 (6 bases each). The CDR3 totals 16 residues. Between the trimmed V and J ends, which lost 8 bases and 5 bases, there was a span of 23 bases. Here the CDR3 reads CASSNGGLGGLDTQYF. The CDR3 bases are TGTGCCAGCTCTAACGGGGGCCTAGGAGGCTTAGATACGCAGTATTTT.

This clonotype was seen a handful of times. The chain recombines TRBV10-3 with TRBJ1-2, with D unresolved. V shed 1 base and J shed 8 bases, with 8 bases lying between them. Germline V gives CDR1 ENHRY, CDR2 SYGVKD. This CDR3 region has 12 residues. CDR3 region: CAISEWPPGYTF. CDR3 coding DNA: TGTGCCATCAGTGAGTGGCCCCCCGGCTACACCTTC.

Here the CDR3 reads CASSLGGGGGEETQYF. The CDR3 bases are TGTGCCAGCAGTTTAGGAGGGGGAGGCGGTGAAGAGACCCAGTACTTC. V usage is TRBV28 and J usage is TRBJ2-5, with D perhaps TRBD1 or TRBD2 (6 bases each). This CDR3 has 16 amino acids. Trimming took off 2 bases at V and 3 bases at J, with 16 bases between the two ends. Germline V CDR1 and CDR2: MDHEN, SYDVKM.

The chain carries TRBV12-5 and TRBJ2-7, with D unresolved. V was clipped by 0 bases and J by 5 bases, with 8 bases between them. The CDR3 is 13 amino acids. Germline-derived CDR1 and CDR2 are LGHNT and FRNRAP. CDR3 residues: CASGLVPGHEQYF. The CDR3 region has the DNA TGTGCTAGTGGTTTGGTTCCGGGTCACGAGCAGTACTTC.

This clonotype has more than one count but fewer than ten. J is TRBJ1-2 and V is TRBV4-3; D gene ambiguous. The CDR3 extends over 16 amino acids. The germline V gene has CDR1 LGHNA and CDR2 YSLEER. Trimming left V 1 base short and J 5 bases short, with 17 bases between. The CDR3 loop is CASSQVSGSTPYGYTF. In nucleotides, the CDR3 is TGCGCCAGCAGCCAAGTTTCGGGTTCTACACCTTATGGCTACACCTTC.

This clonotype was seen only a few times. The chain recombines TRBV4-3 with TRBJ2-2; a weak D match, TRBD1 (5 bases). Germline lookup yields CDR1 LGHNA and CDR2 YSLEER. Between the trimmed V and J ends, which lost 4 bases and 1 base, there was a span of 13 bases. The CDR3 runs to 16 residues. CDR3 in amino acids: CASSRGHTGNTGELFF. As DNA, the CDR3 is TGCGCCAGCAGCCGGGGCCACACCGGGAACACCGGGGAGCTGTTTTTT.

There are a few counts of this clonotype. J is TRBJ2-7 and V is TRBV5-5; 7 nucleotides match TRBD2. From germline, CDR1 is SGHKS and CDR2 YYEKEE (reference sequence). Trimming removed 5 bases from V and 7 bases from J; junction bases left unmatched: 9. The CDR3 runs to 13 residues. CDR3 region: CASRMTSNEEQYV. The CDR3 DNA reads as TGTGCCAGCAGGATGACTAGCAATGAGGAGCAGTACGTC.

This chain links TRBV7-2 with TRBJ2-2, with no clear D. Germline loops: CDR1 SGHTA, CDR2 FQGNSA. The CDR3 totals 16 residues. Trimming removed 5 bases at V and 0 bases at J, with 13 bases between. The CDR3 DNA reads as TGTGCCAGCAGCCGAGACTGGTCCGCGAACACCGGGGAGCTGTTTTTT. Protein product: CASSRDWSANTGELFF.